The present T cell receptor beta chain was sequenced within a study of blood T cell repertoires in COVID-19. In the study overall: Italy, Spain and the United States were the sources of the convalescent and acute COVID-19 samples. Nucleic acid was either cDNA or gDNA, and it came from T cells, B-cell-depleted T cells, or PBMCs.

Trimming took off 7 bases at V and 2 bases at J, with 14 bases between the two ends. The CDR3 loop spans 14 amino acids. Germline CDR1 and CDR2: LGHDT and YNNKEL (reference sequence). Per the authors' pipeline: Reference gene primer amplification in the assay estimated nucleated cell counts. Some clones are missing from TCRdb's copy, which holds only in-frame ones; the method was immunoSEQ multiplex PCR. That table supplies the V and J calls and clone size; D and trimming were determined from the DNA. This table has under 150,000 clones, about 85% appearing once. The sequence derives from an older woman with COVID-19, enrolled during active disease. The sequencing sample was made of peripheral blood. V gene TRBV3-1 (or the pseudogene TRBV3-2) combines with J gene TRBJ1-2, with TRBD1 as a possible D gene (5 bases). The CDR3 reads CASTSFDRNYGYTF. CDR3 in DNA: TGTGCCAGCACCTCATTCGACAGAAACTATGGCTACACCTTC.